This TCR beta chain was recovered during a study of blood T cells in healthy people across ages. Across the whole study: Template-switching capture recovered about one barcoded beta molecule per two T cells.

The CDR3 is 15 amino acids. Trimming cost V 5 bases and J 4 bases, with 17 bases left between them. A second PCR, run for about 7 to 11 cycles, used a sample-barcoded 5' primer plus a J-beta primer mix. One entry per CDR3 protein results from TCRdb running MiXCR on the 5' RACE reads. This sample has some 880,000 distinct CDR3 sequences, with under 40% found just once. This sequence joins TRBV12-3 or TRBV12-4 and TRBJ1-1, with D unresolved. The origin of this receptor is a man aged 18-30 years in good health. Source material: blood. CDR3 loop: CASSPTPEPSTEAFF. The CDR3 bases are TGTGCCAGCAGTCCCACCCCTGAACCGTCCACTGAAGCTTTCTTT.